What follows are 5 T cell receptor beta chains derived from one specimen sequenced in a study of T cell changes during pregnancy in multiple sclerosis (dated by TCRdb to the late 2010s). Library construction relied on the immunoSEQ multiplex PCR assay. As stored in TCRdb, this immuneACCESS dataset retains in-frame rearrangements with V and J assigned. A fraction of the clones does not appear; measured against another copy, unresolved V genes explain less than half of the discrepancy, and the remainder lacks a known reason. The sample table holds around 110,000 clones, of which less than 95% were seen once. Of the sample, 1.6% is held by the ten largest clones. Here the sequenced sample was peripheral blood, taken before pregnancy. The receptors here all came from a female donor with multiple sclerosis, enrolled in a pregnancy study.

The CDR3 reads CAISIGQGNTEAFF. The CDR3, as DNA: TGTGCCATCAGTATCGGACAGGGAAACACTGAAGCTTTCTTT. The chain employs TRBV10-3 and TRBJ1-1; TRBD1 matches at 8 bases. The V gene end was trimmed by 5 bases and the J gene end by 2 bases; junction bases not matched to a gene: 4. This CDR3 comprises 14 residues. The germline CDR1 and CDR2 sequences are ENHRY and SYGVKD.

This rearrangement joins TRBV18 to TRBJ1-1; the match to TRBD1 covers 7 bases. From germline, CDR1 is KGHSH and CDR2 LQKENI. Trimming cost V 0 bases and J 11 bases; bases outside gene matches: 12. The CDR3 has 15 residues. CDR3 DNA: TGTGCCAGCTCACCACCCCTGGTAGGGGGCGCAAAGGCTTTCTTT. Its translation is CASSPPLVGGAKAFF.

The chain combines TRBV5-5 with TRBJ1-4; 10 nucleotides line up with TRBD1. Germline CDR1 reads SGHKS; CDR2 reads YYEKEE (reference sequence). With 4 bases clipped from V and 4 bases from J, the junction kept 7 bases outside the gene matches. CDR3 length equals 16 residues. This CDR3 is CASSRTGGLVNEKLFF. The CDR3 bases are TGTGCCAGCAGCCGGACAGGGGGACTAGTTAATGAAAAACTGTTTTTT.

The V call is TRBV9, the J call TRBJ2-1; the match to TRBD2 covers 13 bases. The CDR3 totals 17 residues. The junction had 8 bases not matched to a gene; V was cut back by 0 bases and J by 8 bases. Germline V CDR1 and CDR2: SGDLS, YYNGEE. The CDR3 sequence: CASSVDWGLAGLDEQFF. The CDR3 bases are TGTGCCAGCAGCGTAGATTGGGGACTAGCGGGACTCGATGAGCAGTTCTTC. Drawing the rest from reference TRBV9 and TRBJ2-1, the complete variable domain is DSGVTQTPKHLITATGQRVTLRCSPRSGDLSVYWYQQSLDQGLQFLIQYYNGEERAKGNILERFSAQQFPDLHSELNLSSLELGDSALYFCASSVDWGLAGLDEQFFGPGTRLTVL.

The chain is built from TRBV29-1 and TRBJ2-7, with 12 positions matching TRBD2. The J segment lost 5 bases and the V segment lost 7 bases, leaving 6 bases of the junction unmatched. The V gene's germline CDR1 is SQVTM and CDR2 ANQGSEA. This CDR3 is built from 13 residues. Here the CDR3 DNA reads TGCAGCGCGACTAGCGGGAGTTTCAACGAGCAGTACTTC. This gives the protein CSATSGSFNEQYF.